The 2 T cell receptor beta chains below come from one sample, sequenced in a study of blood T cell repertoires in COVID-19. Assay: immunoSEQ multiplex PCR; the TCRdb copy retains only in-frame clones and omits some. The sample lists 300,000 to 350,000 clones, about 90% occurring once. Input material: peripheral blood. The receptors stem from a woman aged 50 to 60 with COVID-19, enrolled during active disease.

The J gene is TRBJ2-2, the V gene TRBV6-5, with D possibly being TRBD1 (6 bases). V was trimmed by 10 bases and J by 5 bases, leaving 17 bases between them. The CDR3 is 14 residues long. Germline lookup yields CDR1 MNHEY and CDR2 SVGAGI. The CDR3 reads CAILTTGITGELFF. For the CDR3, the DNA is TGTGCCATCTTGACTACAGGGATAACCGGGGAGCTGTTTTTT.

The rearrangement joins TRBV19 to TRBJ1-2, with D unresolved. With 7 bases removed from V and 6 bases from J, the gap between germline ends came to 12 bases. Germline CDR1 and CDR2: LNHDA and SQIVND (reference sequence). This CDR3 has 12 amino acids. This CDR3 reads CASKRGIDGYTF. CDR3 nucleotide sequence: TGTGCCAGTAAGAGAGGGATCGATGGCTACACCTTC.